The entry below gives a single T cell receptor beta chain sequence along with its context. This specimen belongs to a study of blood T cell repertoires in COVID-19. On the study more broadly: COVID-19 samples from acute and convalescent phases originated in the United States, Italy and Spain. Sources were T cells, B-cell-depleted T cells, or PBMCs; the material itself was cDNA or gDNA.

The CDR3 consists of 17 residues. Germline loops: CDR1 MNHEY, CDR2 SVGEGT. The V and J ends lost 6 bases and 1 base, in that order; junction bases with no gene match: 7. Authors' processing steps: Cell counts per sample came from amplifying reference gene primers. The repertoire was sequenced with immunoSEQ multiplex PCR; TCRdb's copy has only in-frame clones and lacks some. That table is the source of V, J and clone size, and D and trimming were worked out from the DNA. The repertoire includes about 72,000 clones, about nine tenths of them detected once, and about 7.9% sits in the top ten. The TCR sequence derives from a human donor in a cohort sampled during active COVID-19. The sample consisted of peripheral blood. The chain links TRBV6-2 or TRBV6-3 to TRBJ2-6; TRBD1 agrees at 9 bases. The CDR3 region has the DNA TGTGCCAGCAGCCGGGGACAGGGCTCGTCTGGGGCCAACGTCCTGACTTTC. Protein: CASSRGQGSSGANVLTF.